This TCR beta chain derives from a study of TIL therapy for anti-PD-1-resistant metastatic lung cancer (dated by TCRdb to the early 2020s). For context, the study as a whole: Tumors were collected before any PD-1/PD-L1 blockade, after which patients were given nivolumab, and patients who progressed were given lymphodepletion, an infusion of expanded TIL and IL-2. Across the cohort, whole-exome sequencing showed a median non-synonymous tumor mutation burden of approximately 1.5 mutations per megabase. Most of the cohort had lung adenocarcinoma, including a handful of EGFR-mutant tumors and two ALK-rearranged tumors, and half of the patients were either current or former smokers. T cell receptor beta sequencing of tumor and peripheral blood was used to follow clonotypes across the tumor, the expanded TIL product and serial blood samples. Enrolled patients had a median age of almost 55 years (range about 38-75) and a median tumor PD-L1 proportion score of approximately 6.2%.

This clone was counted once. No antigen is known for it. Within one base of it there is no much larger clone, and no base qualities were kept. Other DNA sequences in the same sample also yield this CDR3. TCR beta CDR3 regions were amplified from genomic DNA with the immunoSEQ v3 hsTCRB kit using bias-controlled multiplex PCR. TCR libraries were sequenced on an Illumina NextSeq 500 to around 1.8 million read pairs for survey level or 5-6 million for deep level. As for the original processing: V, D and J genes were assigned, non-productive sequences were removed, and clonality was reported by immunoSEQ Analyzer software. To compare repertoires between infused TIL and blood, productive Simpson clonality was used along with the Morisita overlap index of productive TRB rearrangements. The absolute count of a clonotype in blood was estimated by multiplying the lymphocyte count by the CD3+ fraction and by the productive frequency of the clone. The clones in this table, taken by TCRdb from immuneACCESS, are in-frame only. Not every clone is retained; where verified, under half of the shortfall comes from an unresolved V gene, and the cause of the rest is unknown. D and trimming come from the DNA, and the V and J calls and clone size come from that table. Within this sample are some 43,000 clones, with approximately 79% of them counted one time only. Around 16% of the sample is taken by the ten largest.

The study at large found these results: The baseline peripheral repertoire was partially replaced by infused TIL clonotypes, which then decayed over months, and no apparent association between persistence and response was found. Because the cohort was highly selected, with more treatment-naive, never-smoker and oncogene-addicted patients than is typical, generalizability is limited. The study protocol defined all tumor marker inferences as exploratory.

Read against the paper, the sample's time point label means: pre-treatment sample, taken before nivolumab and TIL therapy. A phase I trial run at two centers enrolled adults with stage 4 NSCLC between October 2017 and 2020. Samples came from a single-arm, open-label phase I trial of tumor-infiltrating lymphocyte therapy with nivolumab in advanced non-small cell lung cancer. Mononuclear cells from blood collected in EDTA tubes were isolated on a Ficoll gradient and snap-frozen as pellets, and DNA was then extracted using a Qiagen mini-prep kit. This receptor was obtained from a man in his sixties or seventies with non-small cell lung cancer. Specimen: blood, collected at baseline.

The DNA reads as follows: TGCGCCAGCACCCCTCGACAGGGGCACTACGAGCAGTACTTC. It specifies CASTPRQGHYEQYF. The V and J genes are TRBV10-2 and TRBJ2-7, with 8 junctional bases fitting TRBD1. Taken from cysteine to phenylalanine, the CDR3 has 14 residues. This entry keeps only the CDR3 DNA: 42 bases, framed from base 1. The germline V gene provides CDR1 WSHSY and CDR2 SAAADI. V trim: 7 bases; J trim: 3 bases; unmatched bases: 8.